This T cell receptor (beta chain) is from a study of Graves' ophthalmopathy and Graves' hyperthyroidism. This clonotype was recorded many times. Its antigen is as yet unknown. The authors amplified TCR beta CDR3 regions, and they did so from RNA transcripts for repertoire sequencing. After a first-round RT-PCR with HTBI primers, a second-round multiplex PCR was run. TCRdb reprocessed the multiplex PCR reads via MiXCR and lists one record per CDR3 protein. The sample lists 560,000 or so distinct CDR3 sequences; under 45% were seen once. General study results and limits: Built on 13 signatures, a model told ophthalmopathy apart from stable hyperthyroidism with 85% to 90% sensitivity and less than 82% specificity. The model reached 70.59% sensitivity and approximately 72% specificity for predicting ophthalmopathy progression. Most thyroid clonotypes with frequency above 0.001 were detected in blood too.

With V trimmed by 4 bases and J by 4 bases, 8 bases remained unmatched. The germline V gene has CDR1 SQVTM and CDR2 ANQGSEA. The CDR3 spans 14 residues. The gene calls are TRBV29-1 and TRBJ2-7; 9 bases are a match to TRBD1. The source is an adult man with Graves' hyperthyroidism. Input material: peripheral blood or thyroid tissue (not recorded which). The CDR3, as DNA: TGCAGCGTTGCACCACAGGGGGCCCTGTACGAGCAGTACTTC. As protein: CSVAPQGALYEQYF.